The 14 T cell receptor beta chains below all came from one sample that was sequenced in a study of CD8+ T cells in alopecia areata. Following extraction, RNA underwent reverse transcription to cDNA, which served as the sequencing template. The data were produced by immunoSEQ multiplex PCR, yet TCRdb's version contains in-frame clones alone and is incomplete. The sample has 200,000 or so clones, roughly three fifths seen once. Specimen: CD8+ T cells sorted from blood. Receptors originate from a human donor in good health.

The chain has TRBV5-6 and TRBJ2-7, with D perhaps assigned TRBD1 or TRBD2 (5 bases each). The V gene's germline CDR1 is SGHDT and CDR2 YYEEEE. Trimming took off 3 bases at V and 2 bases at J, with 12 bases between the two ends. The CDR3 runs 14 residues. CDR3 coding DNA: TGTGCCAGCAGCTCCGGGACCTACACCTACGAGCAGTACTTC. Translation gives CASSSGTYTYEQYF.

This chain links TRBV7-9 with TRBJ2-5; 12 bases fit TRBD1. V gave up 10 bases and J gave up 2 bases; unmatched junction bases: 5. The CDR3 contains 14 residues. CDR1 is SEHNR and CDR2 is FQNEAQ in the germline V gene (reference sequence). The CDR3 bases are TGTGCCACAGGGACAGGGGGCTTACAAGAGACCCAGTACTTC. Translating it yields CATGTGGLQETQYF.

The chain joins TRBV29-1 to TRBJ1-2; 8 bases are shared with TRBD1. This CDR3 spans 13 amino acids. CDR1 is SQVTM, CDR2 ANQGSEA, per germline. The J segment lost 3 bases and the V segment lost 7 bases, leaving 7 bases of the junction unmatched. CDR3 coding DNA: TGCAGCGCCCCCGCAGGGGGCGACTATGGCTACACCTTC. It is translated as CSAPAGGDYGYTF.

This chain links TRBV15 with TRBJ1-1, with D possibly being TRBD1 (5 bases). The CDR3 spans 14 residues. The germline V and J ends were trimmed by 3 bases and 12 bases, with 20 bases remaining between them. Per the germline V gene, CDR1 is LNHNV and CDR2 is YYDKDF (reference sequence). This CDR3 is CATSSSGPRVETFF. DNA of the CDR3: TGTGCCACCAGCAGTTCAGGGCCACGTGTTGAGACTTTCTTT.

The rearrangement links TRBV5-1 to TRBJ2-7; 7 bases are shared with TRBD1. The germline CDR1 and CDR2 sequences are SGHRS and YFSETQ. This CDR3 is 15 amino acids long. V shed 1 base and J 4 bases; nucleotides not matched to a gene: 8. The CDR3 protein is CASSLTGVVGYEQYF. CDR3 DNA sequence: TGCGCCAGCAGCTTGACAGGGGTAGTCGGTTACGAGCAGTACTTC.

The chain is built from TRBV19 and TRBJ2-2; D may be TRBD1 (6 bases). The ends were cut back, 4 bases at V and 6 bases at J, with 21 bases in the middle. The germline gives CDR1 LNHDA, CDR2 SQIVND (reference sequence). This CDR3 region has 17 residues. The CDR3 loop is CASSTRPRQVMAGELFF. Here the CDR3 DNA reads TGTGCCAGTAGTACCAGACCCAGACAGGTTATGGCCGGGGAGCTGTTTTTT. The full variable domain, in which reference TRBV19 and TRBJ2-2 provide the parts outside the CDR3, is DGGITQSPKYLFRKEGQNVTLSCEQNLNHDAMYWYRQDPGQGLRLIYYSQIVNDFQKGDIAEGYSVSREKKESFPLTVTSAQKNPTAFYLCASSTRPRQVMAGELFFGEGSRLTVL.

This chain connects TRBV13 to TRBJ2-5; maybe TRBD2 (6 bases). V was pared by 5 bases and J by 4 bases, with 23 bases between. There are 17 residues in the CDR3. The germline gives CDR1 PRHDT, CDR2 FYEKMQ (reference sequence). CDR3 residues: CASSPTPTDIAAETQYF. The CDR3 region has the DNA TGTGCCAGCAGCCCTACCCCGACGGACATAGCGGCAGAGACCCAGTACTTC.

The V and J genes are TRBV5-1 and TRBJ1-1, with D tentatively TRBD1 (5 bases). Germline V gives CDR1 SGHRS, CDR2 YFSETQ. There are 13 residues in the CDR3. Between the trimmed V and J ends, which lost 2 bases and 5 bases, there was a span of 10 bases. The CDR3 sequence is CASSLSRETEAFF. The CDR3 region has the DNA TGCGCCAGCAGCTTAAGCAGGGAAACTGAAGCTTTCTTT.

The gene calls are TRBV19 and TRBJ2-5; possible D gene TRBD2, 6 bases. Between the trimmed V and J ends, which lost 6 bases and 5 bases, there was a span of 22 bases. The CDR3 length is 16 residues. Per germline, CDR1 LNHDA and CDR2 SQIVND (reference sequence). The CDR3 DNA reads TGTGCCAGTAGCTCTCGCGTGGCGGGGTTCGGGGAGACCCAGTACTTC. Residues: CASSSRVAGFGETQYF.

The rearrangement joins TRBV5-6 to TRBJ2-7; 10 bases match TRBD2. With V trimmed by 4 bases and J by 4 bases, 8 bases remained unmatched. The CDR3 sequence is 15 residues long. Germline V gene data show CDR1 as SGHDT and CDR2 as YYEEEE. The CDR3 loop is CASSPLRTSGYEQYF. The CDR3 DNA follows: TGTGCCAGCAGCCCTCTTCGGACTAGCGGTTACGAGCAGTACTTC. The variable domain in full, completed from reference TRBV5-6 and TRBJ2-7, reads DAGVTQSPTHLIKTRGQQVTLRCSPKSGHDTVSWYQQALGQGPQFIFQYYEEEERQRGNFPDRFSGHQFPNYSSELNVNALLLGDSALYLCASSPLRTSGYEQYFGPGTRLTVT.

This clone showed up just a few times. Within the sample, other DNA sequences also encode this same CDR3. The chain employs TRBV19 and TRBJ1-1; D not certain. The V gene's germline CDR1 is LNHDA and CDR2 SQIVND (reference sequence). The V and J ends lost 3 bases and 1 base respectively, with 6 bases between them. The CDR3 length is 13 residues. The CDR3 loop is CASSITGNTEAFF. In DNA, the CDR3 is TGTGCCAGTAGTATTACGGGGAACACTGAAGCTTTCTTT. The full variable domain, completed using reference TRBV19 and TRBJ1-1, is DGGITQSPKYLFRKEGQNVTLSCEQNLNHDAMYWYRQDPGQGLRLIYYSQIVNDFQKGDIAEGYSVSREKKESFPLTVTSAQKNPTAFYLCASSITGNTEAFFGQGTRLTVV.

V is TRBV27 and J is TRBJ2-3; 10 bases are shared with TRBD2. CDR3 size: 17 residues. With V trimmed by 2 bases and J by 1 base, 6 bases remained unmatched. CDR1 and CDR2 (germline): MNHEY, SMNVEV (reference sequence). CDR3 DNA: TGTGCCAGCAGTTTACTCTATACTAGCGGGGGCACAGATACGCAGTATTTT. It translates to CASSLLYTSGGTDTQYF.

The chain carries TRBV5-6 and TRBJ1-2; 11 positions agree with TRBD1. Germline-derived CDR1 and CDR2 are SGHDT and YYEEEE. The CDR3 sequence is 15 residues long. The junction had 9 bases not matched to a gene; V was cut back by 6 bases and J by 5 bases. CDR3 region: CASKLRTGGAYGYTF. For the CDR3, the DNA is TGTGCCAGCAAGTTACGGACAGGGGGCGCATATGGCTACACCTTC.

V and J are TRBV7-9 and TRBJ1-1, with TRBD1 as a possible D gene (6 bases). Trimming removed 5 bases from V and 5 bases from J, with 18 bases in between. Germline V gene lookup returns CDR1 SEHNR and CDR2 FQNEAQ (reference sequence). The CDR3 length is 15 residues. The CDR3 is CASSHRAGGETEAFF. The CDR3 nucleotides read TGTGCCAGCAGCCACCGAGCGGGGGGCGAAACTGAAGCTTTCTTT.